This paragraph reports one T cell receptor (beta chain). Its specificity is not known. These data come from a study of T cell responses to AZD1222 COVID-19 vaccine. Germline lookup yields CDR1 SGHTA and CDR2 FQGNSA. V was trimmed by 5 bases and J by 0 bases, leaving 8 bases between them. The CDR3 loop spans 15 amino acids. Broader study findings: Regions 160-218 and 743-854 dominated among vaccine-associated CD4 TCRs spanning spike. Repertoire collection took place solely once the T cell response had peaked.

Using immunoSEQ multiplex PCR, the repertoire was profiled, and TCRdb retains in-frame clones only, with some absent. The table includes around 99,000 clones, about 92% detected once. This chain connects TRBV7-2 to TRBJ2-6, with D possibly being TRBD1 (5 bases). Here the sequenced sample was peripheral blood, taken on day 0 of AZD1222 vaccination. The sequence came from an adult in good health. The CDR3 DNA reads TGTGCCAGCAGCGGACAAGACTCTGGGGCCAACGTCCTGACTTTC. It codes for CASSGQDSGANVLTF.